Listed below are T cell receptor beta chains from one sample, sequenced in a study of blood T cell repertoires in COVID-19. Repertoires were generated with immunoSEQ multiplex PCR, while TCRdb's copy carries only in-frame clones and drops some. The sample yields about 150,000 clones, around nine tenths seen once. What was sequenced was peripheral blood. The receptors originated from a woman over 75 with COVID-19, enrolled during active disease. Both conserved end residues are trimmed from each CDR3. The order of the fields is CDR3 length, V gene, CDR3 protein.

12 TRBV19 ASSTTGTSARQF
9 TRBV2 ASSPAYEQY
11 TRBV5-4 ASSPDSNGELF
12 TRBV5-4 ASSQSSGQETQY
13 TRBV20-1 SASGDRVNTGELF
17 TRBV19 ASSIRPRGPGEGVKPQH
13 TRBV2 ASSDVGQGTDTQY
11 TRBV5-4 ASSPAGNYEQY
11 TRBV29-1 SVAALPGQPQH
11 TRBV7-9 ASSFGPGETQY
14 TRBV6-5 ASSYSQGGGYTEAF
13 TRBV27 ASSLSGGENSPLH
14 TRBV3-1/TRBV3-2 ASSQEGAGVRETQY
16 TRBV6-2/TRBV6-3 ASSYVGGGFSGANVLT
13 TRBV18 ASSPQSTGLAEAF
13 TRBV6-5 ASSVEVGQNYGYT
14 TRBV7-2 ASSLEAGPSYNEQF
12 TRBV5-6 ASSSGTPGETQY
13 TRBV11-3 ASALTSGKYDEQF
14 TRBV18 ASSPGTGASNQPQH
12 TRBV7-2 ASSLQGVNTEAF
13 TRBV5-1 ASSLTQVDNGELF
13 TRBV3-1/TRBV3-2 ASSQGGLSTDTQY
11 TRBV2 ASSLAGTDTQY
11 TRBV3-1/TRBV3-2 ASSQLEGYEQY
11 TRBV24-1 ATSQGAQTEAF
13 TRBV5-3 ARSLEREAPDTQY
14 TRBV28 ASSSPDIQWTGELF
13 TRBV6-5 ASTKDGQGINEQY
12 TRBV28 ASSLSRGNYGYT
12 TRBV27 ASSWAGSYNEQF
10 TRBV29-1 SVDRVNTEAF
10 TRBV18 ASSPLYTEAF
11 TRBV27 ASARAREGEQY
10 TRBV6-5 ASSSREGKLF
12 TRBV3-1/TRBV3-2 ASNLESGTGELF
11 TRBV27 ASSLWGTGFRT
15 TRBV27 ASSLDTSQVAKNIQY
13 TRBV4-2 ASSTYSGSGNTIY
12 TRBV28 ATRLHSGANVLT
13 TRBV10-3 AISRGIADQETQY
13 TRBV7-3 ASSPGGGGYTEAF
14 TRBV18 ASSPGTGGSYNEQF
9 TRBV21-1 ASPSAGGYT
12 TRBV13 ASSTPGLQETQY
14 TRBV15 ATSRDGASGMYEQY
14 TRBV19 ASSPLQGGAVNEQF
13 TRBV13 ASSLRLPLYNEQF
11 TRBV7-9 ASSLSGNTEAF
14 TRBV6-2/TRBV6-3 ASSLSWDRGRRGYT
14 TRBV28 ASSLFGPGEAYEQY
15 TRBV4-1 ASSPVWTGFGTGELF
10 TRBV2 ASSALGEKLF
12 TRBV3-1/TRBV3-2 ASSASGNYNEQF
12 TRBV4-3 ASSQDLQLGEQY